This T cell receptor (beta chain) was profiled in a study of blood T cell repertoires in COVID-19. Study overall: Sites in the United States, Italy and Spain provided acute and convalescent COVID-19 samples.

This table comes from immunoSEQ multiplex PCR, and its TCRdb copy is limited to in-frame clones, with some not included. The table has tens of thousands of clones, roughly nine tenths seen once. This CDR3 contains 14 residues. Germline CDR1 SGHDN, CDR2 FVKESK. V was shortened by 6 bases and J by 1 base, with 11 bases between the two germline ends. The sequencing sample was made of peripheral blood. The chain is built from TRBV14 and TRBJ2-3; weak D call: TRBD2 (5 bases). The sequence was collected from a woman in her 70s with acute or convalescent COVID-19. The chain's CDR3 is CASSSYGGTDTQYF. CDR3 bases: TGTGCCAGCAGTAGTTACGGGGGCACAGATACGCAGTATTTT.